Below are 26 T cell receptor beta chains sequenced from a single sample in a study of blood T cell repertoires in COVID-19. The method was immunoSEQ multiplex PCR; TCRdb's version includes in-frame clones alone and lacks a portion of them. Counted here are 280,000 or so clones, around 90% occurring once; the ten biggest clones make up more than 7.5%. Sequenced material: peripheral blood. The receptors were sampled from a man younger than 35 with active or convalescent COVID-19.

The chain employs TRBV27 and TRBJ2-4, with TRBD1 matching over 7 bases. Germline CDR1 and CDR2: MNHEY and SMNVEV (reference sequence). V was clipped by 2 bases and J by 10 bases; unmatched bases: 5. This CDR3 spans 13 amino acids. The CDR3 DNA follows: TGTGCCAGCAGTTTACAAGACAGGGCTATTCAGTACTTC. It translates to CASSLQDRAIQYF.

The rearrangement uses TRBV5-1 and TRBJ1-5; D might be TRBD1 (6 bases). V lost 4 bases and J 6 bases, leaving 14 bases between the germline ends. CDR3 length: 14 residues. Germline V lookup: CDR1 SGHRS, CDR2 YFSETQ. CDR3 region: CASSPLGGGQPQHF. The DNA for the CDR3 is TGCGCCAGCAGCCCCCTTGGGGGCGGTCAGCCCCAGCATTTT.

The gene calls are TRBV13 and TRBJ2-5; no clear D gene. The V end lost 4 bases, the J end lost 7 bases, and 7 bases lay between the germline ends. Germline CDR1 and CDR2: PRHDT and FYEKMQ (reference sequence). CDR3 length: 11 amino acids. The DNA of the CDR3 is TGTGCCAGCAGCTCCGGTGTGACCCAGTACTTC. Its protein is CASSSGVTQYF.

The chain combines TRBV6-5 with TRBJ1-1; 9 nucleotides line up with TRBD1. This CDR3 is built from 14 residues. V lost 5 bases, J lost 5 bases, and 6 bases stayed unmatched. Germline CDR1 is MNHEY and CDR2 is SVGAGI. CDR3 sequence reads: CASSRDRVWTEAFF. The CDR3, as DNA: TGTGCCAGCAGTCGGGACAGGGTGTGGACTGAAGCTTTCTTT.

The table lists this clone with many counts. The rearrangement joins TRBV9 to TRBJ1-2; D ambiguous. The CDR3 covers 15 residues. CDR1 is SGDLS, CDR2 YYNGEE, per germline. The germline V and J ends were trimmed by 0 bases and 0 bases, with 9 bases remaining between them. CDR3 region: CASSVATNPNYGYTF. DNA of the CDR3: TGTGCCAGCAGCGTAGCTACCAACCCTAACTATGGCTACACCTTC.

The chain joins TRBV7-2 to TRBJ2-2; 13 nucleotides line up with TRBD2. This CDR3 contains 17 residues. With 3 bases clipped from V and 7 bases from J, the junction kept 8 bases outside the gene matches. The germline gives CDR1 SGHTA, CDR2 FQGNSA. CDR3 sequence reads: CASSFGLAGVVGGELFF. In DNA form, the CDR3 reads TGTGCCAGCAGCTTCGGACTAGCGGGGGTTGTTGGCGGGGAGCTGTTTTTT.

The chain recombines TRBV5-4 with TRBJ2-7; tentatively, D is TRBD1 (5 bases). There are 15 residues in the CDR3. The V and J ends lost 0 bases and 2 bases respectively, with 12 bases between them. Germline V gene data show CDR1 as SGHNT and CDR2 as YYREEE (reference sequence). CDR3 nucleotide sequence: TGTGCCAGCAGCTTGGAGGGGTTCAGGGCCTACGAGCAGTACTTC. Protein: CASSLEGFRAYEQYF.

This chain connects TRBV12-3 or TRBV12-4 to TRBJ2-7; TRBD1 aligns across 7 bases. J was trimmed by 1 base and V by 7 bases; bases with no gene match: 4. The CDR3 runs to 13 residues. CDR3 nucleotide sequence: TGTGCCAGCACCTTGACAGGGTCCTACGAGCAGTACTTC. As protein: CASTLTGSYEQYF.

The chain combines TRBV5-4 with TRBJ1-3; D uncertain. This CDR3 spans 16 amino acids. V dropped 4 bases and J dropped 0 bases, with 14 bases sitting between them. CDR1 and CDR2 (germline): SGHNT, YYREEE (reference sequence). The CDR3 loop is CASSRTGPYSGNTIYF. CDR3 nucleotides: TGTGCCAGCAGCAGGACTGGACCCTACTCTGGAAACACCATATATTTT.

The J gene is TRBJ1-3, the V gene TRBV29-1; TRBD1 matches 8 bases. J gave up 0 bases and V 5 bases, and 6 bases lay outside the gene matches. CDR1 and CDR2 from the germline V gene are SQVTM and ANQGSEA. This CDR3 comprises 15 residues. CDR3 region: CSVSRTGSSGNTIYF. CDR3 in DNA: TGCAGCGTTTCCCGGACAGGGAGCTCTGGAAACACCATATATTTT.

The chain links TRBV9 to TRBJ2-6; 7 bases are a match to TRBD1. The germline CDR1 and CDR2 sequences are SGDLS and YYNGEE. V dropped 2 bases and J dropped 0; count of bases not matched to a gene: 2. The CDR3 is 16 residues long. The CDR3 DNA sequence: TGTGCCAGCAGCGTCGGGACAGCCTCTGGGGCCAACGTCCTGACTTTC. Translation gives CASSVGTASGANVLTF.

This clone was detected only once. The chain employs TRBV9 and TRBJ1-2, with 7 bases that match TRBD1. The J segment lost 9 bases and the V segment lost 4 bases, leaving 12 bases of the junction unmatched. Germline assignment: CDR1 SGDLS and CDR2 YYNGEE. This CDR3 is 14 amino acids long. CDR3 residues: CASSSRQGELRYTF. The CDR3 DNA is TGTGCCAGCAGCAGTCGACAGGGAGAGTTGCGCTACACCTTC.

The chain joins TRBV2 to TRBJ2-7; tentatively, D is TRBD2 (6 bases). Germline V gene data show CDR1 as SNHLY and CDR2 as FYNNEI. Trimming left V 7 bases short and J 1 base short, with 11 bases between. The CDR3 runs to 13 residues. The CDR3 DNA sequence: TGTGCCAGCATTTCGGGAGAATCCTACGAGCAGTACTTC. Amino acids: CASISGESYEQYF.

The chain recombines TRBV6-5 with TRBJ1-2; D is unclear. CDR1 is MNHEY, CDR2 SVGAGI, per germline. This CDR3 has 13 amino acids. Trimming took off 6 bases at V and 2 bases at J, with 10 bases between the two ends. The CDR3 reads CASRDPGNYGYTF. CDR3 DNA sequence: TGTGCCAGCAGGGATCCAGGCAACTATGGCTACACCTTC.

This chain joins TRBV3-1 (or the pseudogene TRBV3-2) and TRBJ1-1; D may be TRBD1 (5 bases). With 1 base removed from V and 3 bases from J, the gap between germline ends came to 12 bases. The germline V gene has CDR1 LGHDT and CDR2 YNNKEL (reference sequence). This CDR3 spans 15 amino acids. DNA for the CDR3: TGTGCCAGCAGCCAAGTCGGGGGGACGGACACTGAAGCTTTCTTT. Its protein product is CASSQVGGTDTEAFF.

CDR3 residues: CAGKQGVLTEAFF. DNA of the CDR3: TGTGCCGGGAAACAGGGGGTATTAACTGAAGCTTTCTTT. The chain uses TRBV2 and TRBJ1-1; 8 nucleotides line up with TRBD1. V trimming: 11 bases; J trimming: 5 bases; junction bases outside the gene matches: 10. The CDR3 is made up of 13 amino acids. Germline loops: CDR1 SNHLY, CDR2 FYNNEI. Using reference TRBV2 and TRBJ1-1 for the parts outside the CDR3, the full variable domain is EPEVTQTPSHQVTQMGQEVILRCVPISNHLYFYWYRQILGQKVEFLVSFYNNEISEKSEIFDDQFSVERPDGSNFTLKIRSTKLEDSAMYFCAGKQGVLTEAFFGQGTRLTVV.

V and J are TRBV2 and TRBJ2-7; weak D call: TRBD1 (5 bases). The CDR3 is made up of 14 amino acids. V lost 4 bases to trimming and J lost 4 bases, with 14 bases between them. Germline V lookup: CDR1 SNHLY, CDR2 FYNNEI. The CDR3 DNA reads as TGTGCCAGCAGTGGACAGTCCAACTATTACGAGCAGTACTTC. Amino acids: CASSGQSNYYEQYF.

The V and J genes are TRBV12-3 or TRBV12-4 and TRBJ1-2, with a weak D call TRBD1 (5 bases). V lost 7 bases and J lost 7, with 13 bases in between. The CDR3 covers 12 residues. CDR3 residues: CASTLGGTGYTF. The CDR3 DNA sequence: TGTGCCAGCACCCTGGGGGGGACTGGCTACACCTTC.

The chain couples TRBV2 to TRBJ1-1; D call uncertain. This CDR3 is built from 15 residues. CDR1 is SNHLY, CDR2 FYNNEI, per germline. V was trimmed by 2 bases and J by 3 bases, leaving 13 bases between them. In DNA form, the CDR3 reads TGTGCCAGCAGTGAATTGGCAGCGAAGGACACTGAAGCTTTCTTT. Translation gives CASSELAAKDTEAFF.

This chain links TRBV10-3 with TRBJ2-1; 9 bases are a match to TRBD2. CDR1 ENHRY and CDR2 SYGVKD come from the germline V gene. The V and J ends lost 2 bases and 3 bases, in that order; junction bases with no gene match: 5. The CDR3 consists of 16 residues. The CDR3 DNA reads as TGTGCCATCAGTGAGGAGGGACTAGCTGTCTACAATGAGCAGTTCTTC. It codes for CAISEEGLAVYNEQFF.

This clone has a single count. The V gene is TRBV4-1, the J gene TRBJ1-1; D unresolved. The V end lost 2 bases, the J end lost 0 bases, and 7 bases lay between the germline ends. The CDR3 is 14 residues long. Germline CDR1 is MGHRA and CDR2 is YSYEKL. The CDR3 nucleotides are TGCGCCAGCAGCCAAACACCCATGAACACTGAAGCTTTCTTT. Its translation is CASSQTPMNTEAFF.

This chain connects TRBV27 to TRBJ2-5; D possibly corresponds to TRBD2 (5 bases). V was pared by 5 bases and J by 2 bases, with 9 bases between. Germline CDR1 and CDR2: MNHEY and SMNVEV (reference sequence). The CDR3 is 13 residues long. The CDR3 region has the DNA TGTGCCAGCAGTCCGGACTTTCAAGAGACCCAGTACTTC. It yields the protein CASSPDFQETQYF.

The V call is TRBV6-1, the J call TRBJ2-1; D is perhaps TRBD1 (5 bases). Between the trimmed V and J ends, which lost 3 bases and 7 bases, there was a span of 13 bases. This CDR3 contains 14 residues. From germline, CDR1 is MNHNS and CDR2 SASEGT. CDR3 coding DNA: TGTGCCAGCAGTGAGCCTGGGGCGGTGAATGAGCAGTTCTTC. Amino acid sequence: CASSEPGAVNEQFF.

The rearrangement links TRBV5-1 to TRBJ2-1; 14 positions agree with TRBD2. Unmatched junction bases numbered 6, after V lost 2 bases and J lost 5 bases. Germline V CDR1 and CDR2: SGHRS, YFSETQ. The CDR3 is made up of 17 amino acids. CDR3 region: CASSFWTSGGLDNEQFF. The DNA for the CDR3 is TGCGCCAGCAGCTTTTGGACTAGCGGGGGGTTGGACAATGAGCAGTTCTTC. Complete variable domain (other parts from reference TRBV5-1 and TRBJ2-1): KAGVTQTPRYLIKTRGQQVTLSCSPISGHRSVSWYQQTPGQGLQFLFEYFSETQRNKGNFPGRFSGRQFSNSRSEMNVSTLELGDSALYLCASSFWTSGGLDNEQFFGPGTRLTVL.

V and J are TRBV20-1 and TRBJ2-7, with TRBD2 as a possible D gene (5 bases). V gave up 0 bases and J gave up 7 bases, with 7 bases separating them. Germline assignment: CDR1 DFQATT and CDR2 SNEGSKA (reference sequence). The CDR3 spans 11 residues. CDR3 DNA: TGCAGTGCTAGAGATCGGGATGAGCAGTACTTC. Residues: CSARDRDEQYF.

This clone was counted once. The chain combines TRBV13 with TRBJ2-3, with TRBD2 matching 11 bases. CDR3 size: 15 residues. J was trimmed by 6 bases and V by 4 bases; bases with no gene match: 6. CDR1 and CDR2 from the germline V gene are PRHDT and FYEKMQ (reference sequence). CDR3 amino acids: CASSSRLAGWDTQYF. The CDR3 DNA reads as TGTGCCAGCAGCTCCAGACTAGCGGGGTGGGATACGCAGTATTTT. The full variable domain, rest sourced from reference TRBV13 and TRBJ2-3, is AAGVIQSPRHLIKEKRETATLKCYPIPRHDTVYWYQQGPGQDPQFLISFYEKMQSDKGSIPDRFSAQQFSDYHSELNMSSLELGDSALYFCASSSRLAGWDTQYFGPGTRLTVL.